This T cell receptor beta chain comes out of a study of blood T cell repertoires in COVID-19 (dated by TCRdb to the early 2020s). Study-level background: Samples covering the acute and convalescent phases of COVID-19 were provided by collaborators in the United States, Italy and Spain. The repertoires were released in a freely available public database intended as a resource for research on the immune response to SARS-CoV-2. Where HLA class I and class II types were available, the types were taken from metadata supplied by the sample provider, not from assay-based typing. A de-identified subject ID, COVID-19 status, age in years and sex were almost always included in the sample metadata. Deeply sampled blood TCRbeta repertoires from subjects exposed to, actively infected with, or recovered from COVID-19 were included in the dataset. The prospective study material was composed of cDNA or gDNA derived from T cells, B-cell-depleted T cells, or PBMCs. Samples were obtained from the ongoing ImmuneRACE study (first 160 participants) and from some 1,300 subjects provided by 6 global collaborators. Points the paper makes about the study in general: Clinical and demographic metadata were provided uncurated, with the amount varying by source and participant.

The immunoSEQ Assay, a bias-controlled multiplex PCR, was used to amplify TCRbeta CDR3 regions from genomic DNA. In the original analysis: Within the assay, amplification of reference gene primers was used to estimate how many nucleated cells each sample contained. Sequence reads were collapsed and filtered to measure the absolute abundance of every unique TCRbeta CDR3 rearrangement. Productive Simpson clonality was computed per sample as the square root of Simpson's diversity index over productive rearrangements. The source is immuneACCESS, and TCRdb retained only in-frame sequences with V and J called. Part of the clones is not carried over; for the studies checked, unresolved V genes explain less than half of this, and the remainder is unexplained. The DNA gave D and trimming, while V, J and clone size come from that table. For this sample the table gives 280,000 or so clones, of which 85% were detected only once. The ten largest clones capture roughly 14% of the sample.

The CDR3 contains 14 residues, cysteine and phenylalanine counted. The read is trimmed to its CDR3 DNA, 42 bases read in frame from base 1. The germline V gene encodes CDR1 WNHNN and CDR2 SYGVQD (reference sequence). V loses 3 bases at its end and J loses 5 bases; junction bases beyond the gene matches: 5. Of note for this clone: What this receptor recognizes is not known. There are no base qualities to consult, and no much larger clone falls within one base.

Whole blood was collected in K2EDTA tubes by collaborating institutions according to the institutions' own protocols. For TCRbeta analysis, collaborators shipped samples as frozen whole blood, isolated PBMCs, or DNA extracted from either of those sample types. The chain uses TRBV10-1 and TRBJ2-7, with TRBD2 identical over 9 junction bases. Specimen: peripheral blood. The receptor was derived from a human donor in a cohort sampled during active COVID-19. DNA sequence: TGCGCCAGCAGTGATAGCGGGAGCAACCACGAGCAGTACTTC. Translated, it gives CASSDSGSNHEQYF.